This is a list of T cell receptor beta chains from one sample in a study of molecular identifiers for immune sequencing clone quantification. TCRdb processed the PCR reads anew with MiXCR; each CDR3 protein has one entry. The sample has roughly 100,000 distinct CDR3 sequences, about 35% seen once; the top ten hold roughly 10%. Specimen: naive CD8+ T cells from blood, with Jurkat cell RNA spiked in. These receptors came from a human donor in good health. Some libraries in this study had Jurkat cell RNA spiked in. Each CDR3 is given without its conserved first and last residue. Each record gives: V gene, J gene, CDR3 protein.

v_gene: TRBV29-1
j_gene: TRBJ2-1
CDR3aa: SAEGLAGDNEQF

v_gene: TRBV20-1
j_gene: TRBJ1-5
CDR3aa: SARLSGANQPQH

v_gene: TRBV5-4
j_gene: TRBJ2-1
CDR3aa: ASSSGQGLDNEQF

v_gene: TRBV4-3
j_gene: TRBJ1-2
CDR3aa: ASSHSGESYGYT

v_gene: TRBV7-8
j_gene: TRBJ2-3
CDR3aa: ASSFLGQARPEDTQY

v_gene: TRBV29-1
j_gene: TRBJ2-2
CDR3aa: SVRWYSGITGELF

v_gene: TRBV7-9
j_gene: TRBJ1-1
CDR3aa: ASSLGRGLLGAF

v_gene: TRBV20-1
j_gene: TRBJ2-3
CDR3aa: SARTWRGTTDTQY

v_gene: TRBV6-2/TRBV6-3
j_gene: TRBJ2-7
CDR3aa: ASRNYEQY

v_gene: TRBV28
j_gene: TRBJ1-5
CDR3aa: ASSLMAGTNYDQPQH

v_gene: TRBV6-5
j_gene: TRBJ2-2
CDR3aa: ASSAGTGDTGELF

v_gene: TRBV7-2
j_gene: TRBJ2-3
CDR3aa: ASSVRGFLLTDTQY

v_gene: TRBV13
j_gene: TRBJ1-4
CDR3aa: ASRGGRNEKLF

v_gene: TRBV20-1
j_gene: TRBJ2-3
CDR3aa: SARDTFPGSTDTQY

v_gene: TRBV28
j_gene: TRBJ2-5
CDR3aa: ASSLLDRQETQY

v_gene: TRBV4-3
j_gene: TRBJ2-7
CDR3aa: ASSQRLAGIEQY

v_gene: TRBV24-1
j_gene: TRBJ2-7
CDR3aa: ATSGRDLYEQY

v_gene: TRBV28
j_gene: TRBJ2-1
CDR3aa: ASSLPPDYHEQF

v_gene: TRBV25-1
j_gene: TRBJ2-1
CDR3aa: ASSPPDDEQF

v_gene: TRBV12-3/TRBV12-4
j_gene: TRBJ2-2
CDR3aa: ASSPLGGTGELF

v_gene: TRBV19
j_gene: TRBJ2-5
CDR3aa: ASSTRQAGLQETQY

v_gene: TRBV11-2
j_gene: TRBJ2-7
CDR3aa: ASSLGAGTGYEQH

v_gene: TRBV6-5
j_gene: TRBJ2-5
CDR3aa: ASSESGTGETQY

v_gene: TRBV27
j_gene: TRBJ2-7
CDR3aa: ASSLSPGGDEQY

v_gene: TRBV9
j_gene: TRBJ2-3
CDR3aa: ASSVEGGIADTQY

v_gene: TRBV5-6
j_gene: TRBJ1-1
CDR3aa: ASSLKGTEAF

v_gene: TRBV3-1
j_gene: TRBJ2-1
CDR3aa: ASSQRRENELF

v_gene: TRBV15
j_gene: TRBJ1-4
CDR3aa: ATSMRETPQNEKLF

v_gene: TRBV4-3
j_gene: TRBJ1-1
CDR3aa: ASSQEGRMNTEAL

v_gene: TRBV12-3/TRBV12-4
j_gene: TRBJ2-2
CDR3aa: ASSINGPRGTGELF

v_gene: TRBV6-5
j_gene: TRBJ1-1
CDR3aa: ASSYTGGRTEAF

v_gene: TRBV7-2
j_gene: TRBJ1-1
CDR3aa: ASSLGAVEAF

v_gene: TRBV5-1
j_gene: TRBJ2-3
CDR3aa: ASSLKWTDTQY

v_gene: TRBV28
j_gene: TRBJ2-3
CDR3aa: ASSGLLTDTQY

v_gene: TRBV28
j_gene: TRBJ1-5
CDR3aa: ASSFNQPQH

v_gene: TRBV29-1
j_gene: TRBJ1-2
CDR3aa: SVVVREANYGYT

v_gene: TRBV27
j_gene: TRBJ1-5
CDR3aa: ASSPRTEHQPQH

v_gene: TRBV9
j_gene: TRBJ2-2
CDR3aa: ASSVSRDRNTGELF

v_gene: TRBV7-8
j_gene: TRBJ2-7
CDR3aa: ASSPRDRPLWEQY

v_gene: TRBV27
j_gene: TRBJ2-5
CDR3aa: ASSFAGGGETQY

v_gene: TRBV12-3/TRBV12-4
j_gene: TRBJ1-2
CDR3aa: SSSFRAAYGYT

v_gene: TRBV7-9
j_gene: TRBJ2-7
CDR3aa: ASSRAGTGVYEQY

v_gene: TRBV7-2
j_gene: TRBJ2-3
CDR3aa: ASSLIPLGREGGDTQY

v_gene: TRBV4-3
j_gene: TRBJ2-5
CDR3aa: ASSLKLAGGGTQY

v_gene: TRBV7-9
j_gene: TRBJ2-5
CDR3aa: ASSFPRGGGPETQY

v_gene: TRBV9
j_gene: TRBJ2-5
CDR3aa: ASSARDAETQY

v_gene: TRBV3-1
j_gene: TRBJ2-3
CDR3aa: ASSPYLPLADGTDTQY

v_gene: TRBV6-2/TRBV6-3
j_gene: TRBJ2-1
CDR3aa: ASGRYNEQF

v_gene: TRBV20-1
j_gene: TRBJ2-1
CDR3aa: SAKVGQGGYNEQF

v_gene: TRBV6-2/TRBV6-3
j_gene: TRBJ2-7
CDR3aa: ASSYSMAGEGEQY

v_gene: TRBV28
j_gene: TRBJ2-5
CDR3aa: ATQGLLETQY

v_gene: TRBV11-2
j_gene: TRBJ2-7
CDR3aa: ASSLTTYEQY

v_gene: TRBV24-1
j_gene: TRBJ2-7
CDR3aa: ATSDPVRTGSYEQY

v_gene: TRBV28
j_gene: TRBJ2-1
CDR3aa: ASSSLPTGLAGVEQF

v_gene: TRBV7-6
j_gene: TRBJ1-1
CDR3aa: ASRSKLNTEAF